One sample yielded the 29 T cell receptor beta chains listed below, sequenced in a study of T cell repertoires in cytomegalovirus infection. Each CDR3 protein is one row after TCRdb ran MiXCR on the reads. Of hundreds of thousands of distinct CDR3 sequences detected, roughly 26% appear once; the ten largest clones hold approximately 8.2%. Sequences were obtained from CD8+ T cells from PBMCs. The receptor set was obtained from a human donor in good health (CMV status not recorded). Some clones in this sample may be carry-over from other donors' samples.

This clonotype was seen more than once but under ten times. The chain recombines TRBV19 with TRBJ1-2, with 8 bases fitting TRBD1. V shed 1 base, J shed 7 bases, and the junction held 2 bases outside the gene matches. Germline loops: CDR1 LNHDA, CDR2 SQIVND (reference sequence). The CDR3 is 13 amino acids. The CDR3 reads CASSIARGPGYTF. In nucleotides, the CDR3 is TGTGCCAGTAGTATAGCCAGGGGGCCTGGCTACACCTTC.

In this sample, this clonotype turned up once. Just one base apart from a much larger clone, this may be a read error. The chain links TRBV20-1 to TRBJ2-1, with 10 bases that match TRBD2. Germline V CDR1 and CDR2: DFQATT, SNEGSKA (reference sequence). CDR3 size: 14 residues. The CDR3 loop is CSAPGTSVHNDQFF. The CDR3 region has the DNA TGCAGTGCCCCCGGGACTAGCGTACACAATGACCAGTTCTTC.

This sequence joins TRBV20-1 and TRBJ2-1; 13 bases match TRBD2. The CDR3 is 16 amino acids. Germline loops: CDR1 DFQATT, CDR2 SNEGSKA (reference sequence). V was clipped by 0 bases and J by 5 bases; unmatched bases: 4. CDR3 nucleotides: TGCAGTGCTAGAGATAGGACTAGCGGGGGAAACAATGAGCAGTTCTTC. It specifies CSARDRTSGGNNEQFF.

Turning to this clonotype: One end of the junction is discordant with germline, which a read error may explain. The gene calls are TRBV13 and TRBJ1-1; D is uncertain. CDR3 length: 13 amino acids. Per germline, CDR1 PRHDT and CDR2 FYEKMQ (reference sequence). The CDR3 DNA reads as TGTGCCAACAGCCACACGGAGAACACTGAAGCTTTCTTT. Translating it yields CANSHTENTEAFF.

This clonotype was seen a few times. The chain is built from TRBV19 and TRBJ1-1; 7 bases are a match to TRBD1. Germline V CDR1 and CDR2: LNHDA, SQIVND (reference sequence). Trimming at V came to 1 base and at J to 1 base, leaving 0 bases not matched to a gene. This CDR3 has 14 amino acids. The CDR3 protein is CASSIAGGNTEAFF. The CDR3 DNA reads as TGTGCCAGTAGTATAGCAGGGGGGAACACTGAAGCTTTCTTT.

This clonotype has a count of ten or more. The chain employs TRBV12-3 or TRBV12-4 and TRBJ1-1; D possibly corresponds to TRBD1 (5 bases). The V gene lost 6 bases and the J gene lost 1 base, with 9 bases spanning the gap. The CDR3 has 13 residues. This CDR3 is CASSFGGNTEAFF. DNA of the CDR3: TGTGCCAGCAGCTTCGGGGGGAACACTGAAGCTTTCTTT.

The chain couples TRBV4-3 to TRBJ2-1, with D tentatively TRBD1 (5 bases). CDR3 length equals 13 residues. Per the germline V gene, CDR1 is LGHNA and CDR2 is YSLEER. V shed 1 base and J shed 9 bases, with 10 bases lying between them. The CDR3 coding sequence is TGCGCCAGCAGCCAAGGGTCAGGGTTTGAGCAGTTCTTC. Protein: CASSQGSGFEQFF.

There are many counts of this clonotype. V and J are TRBV28 and TRBJ1-5; D perhaps matches TRBD1 (5 bases). The CDR3 has 18 residues. Per the germline V gene, CDR1 is MDHEN and CDR2 is SYDVKM. The V end lost 7 bases, the J end lost 4 bases, and 26 bases lay between the germline ends. CDR3 nucleotides: TGTGCCAGCACCTATCCTTTCGGGGGGGATCAAGGGAATCAGCCCCAGCATTTT. Its protein is CASTYPFGGDQGNQPQHF.

This clonotype has a count of ten or more. The CDR3 region is CASTDLAAPDNEQFF. CDR3 bases: TGTGCCAGCACCGACCTAGCGGCTCCGGACAATGAGCAGTTCTTC. This chain links TRBV7-9 with TRBJ2-1, with 7 bases lining up with TRBD2. The V and J ends lost 7 bases and 5 bases, in that order; junction bases with no gene match: 11. The CDR3 runs 15 residues. Germline-derived CDR1 and CDR2 are SEHNR and FQNEAQ (reference sequence).

V is TRBV4-3 and J is TRBJ2-1; possible D gene TRBD2, 6 bases. V lost 0 bases and J lost 7, with 13 bases in between. Per germline, CDR1 LGHNA and CDR2 YSLEER. The CDR3 extends over 15 amino acids. The CDR3 sequence: CASSQEKGRRNEQFF. The CDR3 nucleotides are TGCGCCAGCAGCCAAGAGAAGGGGAGGAGAAATGAGCAGTTCTTC.

This clonotype showed up just a few times. V and J are TRBV5-6 and TRBJ1-2; possible D gene TRBD1, 5 bases. Germline V gives CDR1 SGHDT, CDR2 YYEEEE. The V end lost 3 bases, the J end lost 5 bases, and 14 bases lay between the germline ends. This CDR3 is 14 amino acids long. The CDR3, as DNA: TGTGCCAGCAGCTCGGGGACCGTCCTATATGGCTACACCTTC. This sequence encodes CASSSGTVLYGYTF.

This chain joins TRBV20-1 and TRBJ1-6; D is possibly TRBD1 (5 bases). The germline gives CDR1 DFQATT, CDR2 SNEGSKA (reference sequence). Between the trimmed V and J ends, which lost 0 bases and 7 bases, there was a span of 16 bases. This CDR3 spans 16 amino acids. CDR3 amino acids: CSARDLEDIENSPLHF. CDR3 sequence (DNA): TGCAGTGCTAGAGATTTAGAGGACATAGAGAATTCACCCCTCCACTTT.

V and J are TRBV10-3 and TRBJ2-1; TRBD1 matches 8 bases. Looked up from germline, CDR1 is ENHRY and CDR2 is SYGVKD. With V trimmed by 5 bases and J by 4 bases, 13 bases remained unmatched. This CDR3 region has 17 residues. The CDR3 DNA sequence: TGTGCCATCAGTTACATCTTGAGGACAGGGATTTACAATGAGCAGTTCTTC. Translation gives CAISYILRTGIYNEQFF.

This clonotype was seen ten or more times. The rearrangement joins TRBV7-2 to TRBJ2-1; D is undetermined. Trimming took 3 bases from V and 6 from J, leaving 12 bases between them. The CDR3 covers 14 residues. Germline assignment: CDR1 SGHTA and CDR2 FQGNSA. This CDR3 reads CASSFLDLGNEQFF. CDR3 nucleotide sequence: TGTGCCAGCAGCTTCCTCGATCTAGGCAATGAGCAGTTCTTC. The whole variable domain, filled in from reference TRBV7-2 and TRBJ2-1, reads GAGVSQSPSNKVTEKGKDVELRCDPISGHTALYWYRQSLGQGLEFLIYFQGNSAPDKSGLPSDRFSAERTGGSVSTLTIQRTQQEDSAVYLCASSFLDLGNEQFFGPGTRLTVL.

V and J are TRBV14 and TRBJ2-1; the D is unclear. V lost 0 bases and J lost 5, with 5 bases in between. Germline V gene data show CDR1 as SGHDN and CDR2 as FVKESK. This CDR3 has 13 amino acids. The CDR3 nucleotides are TGTGCCAGCAGCCAAGATGTTAACAATGAGCAGTTCTTC. Translated, it gives CASSQDVNNEQFF.

The rearrangement links TRBV28 to TRBJ2-7, with D possibly matching TRBD2 (6 bases). Germline loops: CDR1 MDHEN, CDR2 SYDVKM. This CDR3 is 11 amino acids long. Trimming removed 7 bases from V and 7 bases from J, with 11 bases in between. The CDR3 nucleotides are TGTGCCAGCAACCCTGGGGGGGAGCAGTACTTC. Protein sequence: CASNPGGEQYF.

This clonotype came up a few times. CDR3 DNA: TGTGCCAGCAGTTCCCTAATCAATCAGCCCCAGCATTTT. Translated, it gives CASSSLINQPQHF. V and J are TRBV27 and TRBJ1-5; D gene unclear. V lost 4 bases and J lost 3, with 7 bases in between. Germline lookup yields CDR1 MNHEY and CDR2 SMNVEV (reference sequence). CDR3 length: 13 residues.

The table lists this clonotype with a few counts. This CDR3 is CASSGTEGYYEQYF. The CDR3 DNA sequence: TGTGCCAGCAGTGGGACAGAGGGCTACTACGAGCAGTACTTC. The chain employs TRBV5-4 and TRBJ2-7; 7 positions match TRBD1. Germline V gene lookup returns CDR1 SGHNT and CDR2 YYREEE (reference sequence). The CDR3 spans 14 residues. With V trimmed by 5 bases and J by 3 bases, 8 bases remained unmatched.

This clonotype was seen many times. J is TRBJ2-1 and V is TRBV6-1; maybe TRBD1 (5 bases). CDR3 length: 14 residues. The V end was cut by 0 bases, the J end by 4 bases, with 7 bases between. Germline assignment: CDR1 MNHNS and CDR2 SASEGT. CDR3 nucleotide sequence: TGTGCCAGCAGTGAAGCAGGGGTTTACAATGAGCAGTTCTTC. This codes for CASSEAGVYNEQFF.

This chain connects TRBV10-3 to TRBJ1-1; tentative D call: TRBD1 (6 bases). CDR3 size: 16 residues. Trimming left V 2 bases short and J 5 bases short, with 18 bases between. Germline CDR1 reads ENHRY; CDR2 reads SYGVKD. CDR3 sequence reads: CAISERGGGRDTEAFF. CDR3 in DNA: TGTGCCATCAGTGAGAGAGGGGGGGGGCGCGATACTGAAGCTTTCTTT.

This clonotype was recorded a few times. The V gene is TRBV6-1, the J gene TRBJ1-1; D might be TRBD1 (6 bases). The V and J ends lost 6 bases and 3 bases respectively, with 17 bases between them. The CDR3 is 15 residues long. CDR1 is MNHNS and CDR2 is SASEGT in the germline V gene. The CDR3 loop reads CASRTGRVRHTEAFF. DNA for the CDR3: TGTGCCAGCAGAACAGGGAGGGTAAGGCACACTGAAGCTTTCTTT.

This clonotype has at least ten counts. The chain uses TRBV27 and TRBJ2-3; TRBD2 aligns across 8 bases. The CDR3 spans 15 residues. V shed 3 bases, J shed 2 bases, and the junction held 4 bases outside the gene matches. Germline V lookup: CDR1 MNHEY, CDR2 SMNVEV (reference sequence). In DNA, the CDR3 is TGTGCCAGCAGTTTTATTAGCGGGGCCACAGATACGCAGTATTTT. As protein: CASSFISGATDTQYF.

Only a few counts were recorded for this clonotype. This chain uses TRBV14 with TRBJ1-1; no clear D gene. The CDR3 covers 15 residues. V was shortened by 1 base and J by 1 base, with 10 bases between the two germline ends. The V gene's germline CDR1 is SGHDN and CDR2 FVKESK. CDR3 amino acids: CASSQGHPANTEAFF. Here the CDR3 DNA reads TGTGCCAGCAGCCAAGGTCATCCGGCGAACACTGAAGCTTTCTTT.

The table lists this clonotype with a few counts. This chain uses TRBV12-3 or TRBV12-4 with TRBJ2-3; the D is unclear. The CDR3 length is 13 residues. V was shortened by 3 bases and J by 0 bases, with 4 bases between the two germline ends. The CDR3 loop reads CASSLMSTDTQYF. As DNA, the CDR3 is TGTGCCAGCAGTTTGATGAGCACAGATACGCAGTATTTT.

This clonotype was seen only a few times. V usage is TRBV23-1 and J usage is TRBJ2-1; TRBD1 agrees at 9 bases. TRBV23-1 is designated an ORF whose function remains uncertain. After removal of 4 bases from V and 6 bases from J, the junction contained 19 bases not matched to a gene. The CDR3 runs 19 residues. The CDR3 here is CASSLSLKSGDRDPNEQFF. CDR3 nucleotide sequence: TGCGCCAGCAGTCTTTCTCTAAAAAGCGGGGACAGGGACCCCAATGAGCAGTTCTTC.

The chain combines TRBV29-1 with TRBJ2-7, with D perhaps TRBD2 (7 bases). Germline CDR1 SQVTM, CDR2 ANQGSEA. Trimming stripped 4 bases from V and 0 bases from J, with 19 bases between. This CDR3 has 16 amino acids. DNA of the CDR3: TGCAGCGTTGTCGGGGGGCCAGGGGACATCTCCTACGAGCAGTACTTC. It is translated as CSVVGGPGDISYEQYF.

With regard to this clonotype: A much bigger clone sits one base away, suggesting this may be a read error. The gene calls are TRBV24-1 and TRBJ1-1, with D unclear. The germline V gene encodes CDR1 KGHDR and CDR2 SFDVKD. This CDR3 comprises 16 residues. The CDR3 reads CATNDSTGIKNTEAFF. The CDR3 DNA reads TGTGCCACCAATGATTCCACCGGGATAAAGAACACTGAAGCTTTCTTT.

The rearrangement joins TRBV13 to TRBJ1-6, with no clear D. The CDR3 length is 13 residues. V was shortened by 5 bases and J by 17 bases, with 19 bases between the two germline ends. The germline CDR1 and CDR2 sequences are PRHDT and FYEKMQ (reference sequence). DNA for the CDR3: TGTGCCAGCAGCGCAGTAGACGGTAACGGTGTCCACTTT. As protein: CASSAVDGNGVHF.

This clonotype was observed at least ten times. The V gene is TRBV12-3 or TRBV12-4, the J gene TRBJ1-1, with 7 bases aligning to TRBD1. J was trimmed by 3 bases and V by 6 bases; bases with no gene match: 4. This CDR3 has 13 amino acids. The CDR3 DNA sequence: TGTGCCAGCAGGCTTACAGGGGACACTGAAGCTTTCTTT. Its translation is CASRLTGDTEAFF.